What follows are 30 T cell receptor beta chains derived from one specimen sequenced in a study of technical replicates of blood from several donors. Only in-frame clones appear in the TCRdb table, and some are missing; sequencing was by immunoSEQ multiplex PCR. The sample lists 70,000 to 85,000 clones, 80% to 95% seen once, with roughly 0.4% in the top ten. The sample consisted of T cells isolated from PBMCs. Source of these receptors: a human donor in good health.

In DNA form, the CDR3 reads TGTGCCAGCTCGCGGTTAGGGACTTCTTACAATGAGCAGTTCTTC. It yields the protein CASSRLGTSYNEQFF. The genes are TRBV27 and TRBJ2-1; D possibly corresponds to TRBD2 (6 bases). This CDR3 has 15 residues. Germline CDR1 and CDR2: MNHEY and SMNVEV (reference sequence). The V gene lost 8 bases and the J gene lost 4 bases, with 18 bases spanning the gap.

The rearrangement links TRBV2 to TRBJ2-5; D is ambiguous. Germline-derived CDR1 and CDR2 are SNHLY and FYNNEI. The length of the CDR3 is 14 residues. Trimming stripped 4 bases from V and 4 bases from J, with 13 bases between. DNA for the CDR3: TGTGCCAGCAGTGTGTCCCCGCTAGGAGAGACCCAGTACTTC. It codes for CASSVSPLGETQYF.

This chain uses TRBV10-2 with TRBJ1-2; 9 positions agree with TRBD1. Germline V gene sequence: CDR1 WSHSY, CDR2 SAAADI. CDR3 length equals 12 residues. With 6 bases clipped from V and 6 bases from J, the junction kept 2 bases outside the gene matches. CDR3 in amino acids: CASRTGGDGYTF. For the CDR3, the DNA is TGCGCCAGCAGGACAGGGGGGGATGGCTACACCTTC.

CDR3 DNA sequence: TGTGCCAGCAGCCACTCAGCGGGAGTCCATGAGCAGTTCTTC. This sequence encodes CASSHSAGVHEQFF. J is TRBJ2-1 and V is TRBV4-2; 8 positions match TRBD2. CDR3 length: 14 amino acids. Germline lookup yields CDR1 LGHNA and CDR2 YNFKEQ. The V segment lost 3 bases and the J segment 8 bases; nucleotides outside the gene matches: 6.

The J gene is TRBJ1-5, the V gene TRBV2; D ambiguous. The CDR3 contains 13 residues. V lost 3 bases, J lost 5 bases, and 8 bases lay in between. Germline CDR1 and CDR2: SNHLY and FYNNEI. Written as DNA, the CDR3 is TGTGCCAGCAGTGAGTGGAGGGATCAGCCCCAGCATTTT. Amino acids: CASSEWRDQPQHF.

V is TRBV9 and J is TRBJ2-5, with 13 bases aligning to TRBD2. V lost 0 bases, J lost 5 bases, and 4 bases stayed unmatched. This CDR3 has 16 residues. Germline lookup yields CDR1 SGDLS and CDR2 YYNGEE. CDR3 bases: TGTGCCAGCAGCGTAGAGGGACTAGCGGGACGGGAGACCCAGTACTTC. Translating gives CASSVEGLAGRETQYF.

The V call is TRBV15, the J call TRBJ2-7; perhaps TRBD2 as D (5 bases). V lost 1 base, J lost 2 bases, and 15 bases lay in between. CDR1 is LNHNV and CDR2 is YYDKDF in the germline V gene (reference sequence). The CDR3 has 16 amino acids. The CDR3 bases are TGTGCCACCAGCAGAGTAGCGACATCAGGTACCTACGAGCAGTACTTC. Its translation is CATSRVATSGTYEQYF. The full variable domain, completed using reference TRBV15 and TRBJ2-7, is DAMVIQNPRYQVTQFGKPVTLSCSQTLNHNVMYWYQQKSSQAPKLLFHYYDKDFNNEADTPDNFQSRRPNTSFCFLDIRSPGLGDTAMYLCATSRVATSGTYEQYFGPGTRLTVT.

The rearrangement links TRBV5-1 to TRBJ2-3, with 7 bases aligning to TRBD1. The ends lost 2 bases at V and 7 bases at J; junction bases unmatched: 10. The CDR3 runs to 15 residues. Germline lookup yields CDR1 SGHRS and CDR2 YFSETQ. The CDR3: CASSLQGNMGNTQYF. The CDR3 region has the DNA TGCGCCAGCAGCTTACAGGGGAATATGGGAAATACGCAGTATTTT. The variable domain in full, completed from reference TRBV5-1 and TRBJ2-3, reads KAGVTQTPRYLIKTRGQQVTLSCSPISGHRSVSWYQQTPGQGLQFLFEYFSETQRNKGNFPGRFSGRQFSNSRSEMNVSTLELGDSALYLCASSLQGNMGNTQYFGPGTRLTVL.

V and J are TRBV7-6 and TRBJ2-4; D might be TRBD1 (6 bases). The CDR3 loop spans 15 amino acids. Per germline, CDR1 SGHVS and CDR2 FNYEAQ. V gave up 1 base and J gave up 10 bases, with 17 bases separating them. CDR3 sequence (DNA): TGTGCCAGCAGCTTAGTTGGAACAGGGACCGAAATTCAGTACTTC. Translated: CASSLVGTGTEIQYF.

The V gene is TRBV7-3, the J gene TRBJ1-1; 8 nucleotides align to TRBD1. The CDR3 sequence is 15 residues long. The V and J ends lost 5 bases and 4 bases, in that order; junction bases with no gene match: 9. Germline assignment: CDR1 SGHTA and CDR2 FQGTGA. CDR3 nucleotides: TGTGCCAGCAGCCTAGCAGGGACAGGTTTCACTGAAGCTTTCTTT. Amino acid sequence: CASSLAGTGFTEAFF.

The chain combines TRBV27 with TRBJ2-3, with a weak D call TRBD1 (5 bases). The V gene's germline CDR1 is MNHEY and CDR2 SMNVEV (reference sequence). CDR3 size: 15 residues. The V gene lost 3 bases and the J gene lost 0 bases, with 10 bases spanning the gap. The CDR3 region is CASSFRRTSTDTQYF. CDR3 coding DNA: TGTGCCAGCAGTTTCCGCAGGACAAGCACAGATACGCAGTATTTT.

This clone was found a few times. The chain joins TRBV5-1 to TRBJ2-1; D remains unclear. CDR1 and CDR2 (germline): SGHRS, YFSETQ. CDR3 size: 15 residues. The V gene lost 0 bases and the J gene lost 0 bases, with 7 bases spanning the gap. The CDR3 here is CASSLEESSYNEQFF. The CDR3 DNA sequence: TGCGCCAGCAGCTTGGAGGAGAGCTCCTACAATGAGCAGTTCTTC.

The V and J genes are TRBV9 and TRBJ2-1, with 9 bases matching TRBD1. Germline trimming cut 1 base from V and 6 bases from J; bases unmatched to any gene: 5. CDR3 length: 15 residues. Germline-derived CDR1 and CDR2 are SGDLS and YYNGEE. The CDR3 here is CASSVRQGVGNEQFF. As DNA, the CDR3 is TGTGCCAGCAGCGTAAGACAGGGGGTCGGCAATGAGCAGTTCTTC. The whole variable domain, remainder taken from reference TRBV9 and TRBJ2-1, is DSGVTQTPKHLITATGQRVTLRCSPRSGDLSVYWYQQSLDQGLQFLIQYYNGEERAKGNILERFSAQQFPDLHSELNLSSLELGDSALYFCASSVRQGVGNEQFFGPGTRLTVL.

This chain links TRBV5-1 with TRBJ1-1; D is unresolved. Germline V gene sequence: CDR1 SGHRS, CDR2 YFSETQ. CDR3 size: 13 residues. Trimming shortened V by 5 bases and J by 4 bases, and 12 bases separated the two germline ends. DNA for the CDR3: TGCGCCAGCAGTCAAGACCCGGGCACTGAAGCTTTCTTT. Protein: CASSQDPGTEAFF.

J is TRBJ1-5 and V is TRBV6-6, with D possibly TRBD1 on 5 matching bases. Germline V CDR1 and CDR2: MNHNY, SVGAGI (reference sequence). Trimming pared 6 bases from V and 4 bases from J, leaving 13 bases between. CDR3 size: 14 residues. The CDR3 nucleotides read TGTGCCAGCAGATCAGGACAAGATAATCAGCCCCAGCATTTT. This codes for CASRSGQDNQPQHF.

V gene TRBV5-1 combines with J gene TRBJ2-1; D gene uncertain. CDR3 length equals 12 residues. Trimming shortened V by 6 bases and J by 4 bases, and 8 bases separated the two germline ends. In germline, CDR1 is SGHRS, CDR2 YFSETQ. The chain's CDR3 is CASIGSYNEQFF. CDR3 DNA sequence: TGCGCCAGCATCGGTAGTTACAATGAGCAGTTCTTC.

The chain combines TRBV6-5 with TRBJ2-2, with D maybe TRBD1 (6 bases). The CDR3 runs 13 residues. Deletions cut 4 bases from V and 7 bases from J, with 10 bases between. CDR1 and CDR2 from the germline V gene are MNHEY and SVGAGI. The CDR3 nucleotides read TGTGCCAGCAGTTTACAGGGTGACGGGGAGCTGTTTTTT. It translates to CASSLQGDGELFF.

The rearrangement uses TRBV2 and TRBJ1-2, with 10 positions matching TRBD1. Germline V gene lookup returns CDR1 SNHLY and CDR2 FYNNEI. The CDR3 contains 19 residues. The trim removed 5 bases at V and 4 bases at J, leaving 19 bases unmatched. The CDR3: CASSNSRDRGLTGLYGYTF. CDR3 nucleotide sequence: TGTGCCAGCAGTAATAGCCGGGACAGGGGCCTAACGGGACTCTATGGCTACACCTTC.

J is TRBJ1-1 and V is TRBV2, with 8 bases aligning to TRBD1. With V trimmed by 7 bases and J by 2 bases, 9 bases remained unmatched. The germline CDR1 and CDR2 sequences are SNHLY and FYNNEI. The CDR3 has 15 amino acids. CDR3 sequence: CASTTRTGPNTEAFF. The CDR3 DNA reads TGTGCCAGCACCACGAGGACAGGGCCAAACACTGAAGCTTTCTTT.

V usage is TRBV19 and J usage is TRBJ1-1, with a tentative D call TRBD1 (6 bases). CDR1 is LNHDA, CDR2 SQIVND, per germline (reference sequence). Trimming took 4 bases from V and 5 from J, leaving 11 bases between them. CDR3 length equals 13 residues. For the CDR3, the DNA is TGTGCCAGTAGTAGAGAACAGGGAACTGAAGCTTTCTTT. Residues: CASSREQGTEAFF.

The V gene is TRBV7-9, the J gene TRBJ2-2, with 7 bases aligning to TRBD1. V was clipped by 6 bases and J by 5 bases; unmatched bases: 9. The CDR3 runs to 15 residues. CDR1 and CDR2 from the germline V gene are SEHNR and FQNEAQ (reference sequence). Written as DNA, the CDR3 is TGTGCCAGCAGATTAACGACAGGGAATACCGGGGAGCTGTTTTTT. This codes for CASRLTTGNTGELFF.

The rearrangement uses TRBV2 and TRBJ1-1, with D possibly being TRBD1 (6 bases). Germline lookup yields CDR1 SNHLY and CDR2 FYNNEI. The V end lost 7 bases, the J end lost 11 bases, and 23 bases lay between the germline ends. The CDR3 runs to 14 residues. The CDR3 region has the DNA TGTGCCAGCAATAGGGGGGGGCTTGAACTTTACGCTTTCTTT. It specifies CASNRGGLELYAFF.

The chain links TRBV9 to TRBJ2-1; possibly TRBD2 for D (6 bases). The CDR3 has 15 amino acids. Germline V lookup: CDR1 SGDLS, CDR2 YYNGEE. Trimming cost V 3 bases and J 1 base, with 11 bases left between them. In DNA form, the CDR3 reads TGTGCCAGCAGCGCCTTAGCGGAATCCTACAATGAGCAGTTCTTC. Its protein product is CASSALAESYNEQFF.

The genes are TRBV11-2 and TRBJ2-1; D remains ambiguous. V was cut by 2 bases and J by 7 bases, with 9 bases left in between. This CDR3 has 13 amino acids. The germline CDR1 and CDR2 sequences are SGHAT and FQNNGV. The CDR3 here is CASSLSSRNEQFF. The CDR3 nucleotides read TGTGCCAGCAGCTTATCTTCACGGAATGAGCAGTTCTTC.

The chain joins TRBV6-5 to TRBJ2-2; TRBD1 is a possible D gene (6 bases). The CDR3 covers 15 residues. The V end lost 0 bases, the J end lost 6 bases, and 11 bases lay between the germline ends. The germline V gene has CDR1 MNHEY and CDR2 SVGAGI. The CDR3 DNA reads as TGTGCCAGCAGTTACTCAATGAGGGGGTCCGGGGAGCTGTTTTTT. It encodes CASSYSMRGSGELFF.

This chain joins TRBV9 and TRBJ2-7, with D possibly TRBD1 on 6 matching bases. Between the trimmed V and J ends, which lost 1 base and 2 bases, there was a span of 16 bases. There are 16 residues in the CDR3. In germline, CDR1 is SGDLS, CDR2 YYNGEE. The CDR3 region is CASSVTDRQDTYEQYF. The DNA for the CDR3 is TGTGCCAGCAGCGTAACCGACCGACAGGATACCTACGAGCAGTACTTC.

The chain carries TRBV7-9 and TRBJ2-1, with 12 bases that match TRBD2. With 3 bases clipped from V and 16 bases from J, the junction kept 7 bases outside the gene matches. This CDR3 spans 13 amino acids. Germline CDR1 SEHNR, CDR2 FQNEAQ (reference sequence). Here the CDR3 DNA reads TGTGCCAGCAGCTTCGCCGGACTAGCGGGAAACTTCTTC. This sequence encodes CASSFAGLAGNFF.

V and J are TRBV29-1 and TRBJ1-4; 8 nucleotides match TRBD1. From germline, CDR1 is SQVTM and CDR2 ANQGSEA. CDR3 length: 12 residues. V lost 6 bases, J lost 3 bases, and 0 bases stayed unmatched. CDR3 sequence: CSVQGANEKLFF. CDR3 nucleotide sequence: TGCAGCGTACAGGGGGCTAATGAAAAACTGTTTTTT.

In DNA form, the CDR3 reads TGTGCCAGCAGGGGGACAGGGGGCACGAACACTGAAGCTTTCTTT. Protein sequence: CASRGTGGTNTEAFF. The V call is TRBV6-1, the J call TRBJ1-1; 12 positions match TRBD1. With 6 bases clipped from V and 1 base from J, the junction kept 3 bases outside the gene matches. The CDR3 has 15 residues. Germline-derived CDR1 and CDR2 are MNHNS and SASEGT.

This clone was seen a few times. The gene calls are TRBV11-3 and TRBJ1-1, with a tentative D call TRBD1 (5 bases). V dropped 4 bases and J dropped 11 bases, with 14 bases sitting between them. From germline, CDR1 is SGHNT and CDR2 YENEEA. The CDR3 covers 12 residues. CDR3 bases: TGTGCCAGCAGCTCTATGGGGGGGATGGCTTTCTTT. Protein: CASSSMGGMAFF.